The clone carrying this T cell receptor (beta chain) was found once. Antigen specificity is unknown. This record comes from a study of blood T cells in healthy people across ages. Study results and limitations: Age showed a roughly linear inverse relationship with TCR beta diversity per million T cells. Researchers report that TCR beta diversity correlated strongly with naive T cell percentage.

With 6 bases clipped from V and 5 bases from J, the junction kept 9 bases outside the gene matches. There are 16 residues in the CDR3. CDR1 is SGHTA, CDR2 FQGTGA, per germline. A J-beta primer mix and a sample-barcoded 5' primer were used in a second PCR of about 7 to 12 cycles. CDR3-containing paired-end reads numbering at least 2.5 million came from each sample. TCRdb itself ran the 5' RACE reads through MiXCR, one entry per CDR3 protein. This repertoire shows about 970,000 distinct CDR3 sequences, just over 50% found once; its top ten account for about a fifth. The TCR sequence derives from an older woman in good health. The rearrangement joins TRBV7-3 to TRBJ2-3, with 12 bases matching TRBD2. Sequencing was carried out using blood. CDR3 in DNA: TGTGCCAGCAGTCCCAGACTAGCGGGAGACGTAGATACGCAGTATTTT. Protein: CASSPRLAGDVDTQYF.